The entry below gives a single T cell receptor beta chain sequence along with its context. The data derive from a study of PD-1 blockade in classical Hodgkin lymphoma. Following autologous stem cell transplantation, relapse occurred in every patient, and exposure to brentuximab vedotin varied. It was by magnetic negative selection that CD8+ T cells were isolated from thawed PBMCs. Sequencing was performed with immunoSEQ multiplex PCR; in TCRdb, only in-frame clones are kept and a portion is missing. This table holds roughly 12,000 clones, 79% found once. The germline gives CDR1 SGDLS, CDR2 YYNGEE. This CDR3 spans 11 amino acids. Trimming took off 2 bases at V and 7 bases at J, with 3 bases between the two ends.

The clonotype comes from a human donor with classical Hodgkin lymphoma. This chain connects TRBV9 to TRBJ2-2; D remains unclear. Sample: CD8+ T cells from blood, taken at baseline. CDR3 protein: CASSVHGELFF. CDR3 nucleotides: TGTGCCAGCAGCGTTCACGGGGAGCTGTTTTTT.